This TCR beta chain was obtained from a study of T cells in Graves' hyperthyroidism and ophthalmopathy. Overall study findings and caveats: Blood held most thyroid clonotypes expanded above 0.001 frequency. Ophthalmopathy prediction by the model preceded onset by a median roughly 6 months.

This clonotype was observed many times. The target antigen is unknown. Amplified TCR beta CDR3 regions came from RNA transcripts. With the HTBI primer set, the TCR CDR3 went through a first round of RT-PCR. Each CDR3 protein gets one entry after TCRdb re-called the multiplex PCR reads with MiXCR. The sample holds about 690,000 distinct CDR3 sequences; about 18% are singletons and the top ten take around 16%. Sequences were obtained from blood. This clonotype was sampled from a man in his fifties or sixties with Graves' hyperthyroidism.

CDR3 protein: CARSRDRLLYEQYF. In DNA, the CDR3 is TGTGCCAGAAGTAGGGATAGACTTCTCTACGAGCAGTACTTC. V and J are TRBV2 and TRBJ2-7; no reliable D call. CDR1 is SNHLY, CDR2 FYNNEI, per germline. The CDR3 extends over 14 amino acids. Trimming removed 9 bases at V and 3 bases at J, with 18 bases between.